These T cell receptor beta chains were read from a single sample in a study of blood T cell repertoires in COVID-19. Generated by immunoSEQ multiplex PCR, the TCRdb table keeps only in-frame clones and is missing some. Of more than 100,000 clones in the sample, approximately 84% are singletons; the top ten hold 6.2%. The specimen sequenced was peripheral blood. Source of these receptors: a human donor in a cohort sampled during active COVID-19. Each CDR3 is given with its conserved first and last residue.

j_call v_call cdr3_aa
TRBJ1-2 TRBV4-1 CASSQGQGFDGYTF
TRBJ2-2 TRBV7-3 CASLRTSGGQNTGELFF
TRBJ1-1 TRBV27 CASSLAGGLATEAFF
TRBJ2-3 TRBV18 CASSSRGHTDTQYF
TRBJ2-7 TRBV6-5 CASSRTGPPYEQYF
TRBJ1-5 TRBV5-1 CASSLEGHSNQPQHF
TRBJ2-5 TRBV7-3 CASSLGQGGEETQYF
TRBJ1-1 TRBV10-1 CASSATPAGTEAFF
TRBJ1-5 TRBV5-5 CASSLGRGYSNQPQHF
TRBJ2-1 TRBV14 CASSRGTSGGTTYNEQFF
TRBJ1-5 TRBV7-5 CVRTVRVVRSQPQHF
TRBJ2-1 TRBV28 CASRTSGSSYNEQFF
TRBJ1-2 TRBV28 CASSSLGGAIGYTF
TRBJ2-2 TRBV9 CASSPETGNPGELFF
TRBJ2-1 TRBV24-1 CATSDLQIGNTGDEQFF
TRBJ2-3 TRBV24-1 CATSRRAGDPDTQYF
TRBJ2-1 TRBV2 CASSGTYGTSGGSEQFF
TRBJ2-7 TRBV13 CASSSRTSGSPLQYF
TRBJ2-3 TRBV19 CASSYSGGNTDTQYF
TRBJ2-5 TRBV19 CASSIGASAQETQYF
TRBJ2-3 TRBV4-1 CASSPPGLAIADTQYF
TRBJ2-7 TRBV15 CATSSGTDYEQYF
TRBJ1-2 TRBV4-2 CASSQAWNRDNYGYTF
TRBJ2-5 TRBV7-9 CASSAGTLQSAQYF
TRBJ2-1 TRBV6-6 CASSYPGNEQFF
TRBJ2-1 TRBV5-1 CASSLVLAGYNEQFF
TRBJ2-3 TRBV11-3 CASSLHQADTQYF
TRBJ2-1 TRBV11-2 CASSLREPGQGGNEQFF
TRBJ2-7 TRBV29-1 CSVTGLEDYEQYF
TRBJ2-7 TRBV11-2 CASSFWEKAGAYEQYF
TRBJ2-5 TRBV2 CASGGLAGDQETQYF
TRBJ1-1 TRBV5-1 CASARSEVLDTEAFF